This T cell receptor beta chain is drawn from a study of tumor-infiltrating lymphocytes in primary liver carcinoma. The overall study: Sample yields, roughly 3.65 to 7.13 million productive TCRbeta reads, were similar across the tissue types.

A primer in the constant region served to generate TCR beta cDNA from 500 ng of total RNA. A slightly modified ARM-PCR protocol with three nested multiplex PCR rounds produced these TCR beta libraries. Both of the initial two PCR rounds ran for about 11 cycles and employed TRBV1-TRBV30 forward primers alongside a C-beta reverse primer. MiXCR, applied by TCRdb to the multiplex PCR reads, yields one record per CDR3 protein. The sample lists fewer than 80,000 distinct CDR3 sequences; about 75% were seen once. On this clonotype itself: What it binds is unknown. A read error is likely, as this CDR3 ends without the conserved phenylalanine or tryptophan.

Co-extraction of both nucleic acids (RNA and DNA) used about 19-33 mg of unsorted bulk tissue. With chronic HBV infection, the patients were also treatment-naive. Study observations and caveats: Tumors significantly exceeded blood in top-250-clone fraction (p = 0.039). Less overlap was seen in tumor-adjacent and tumor-blood pairs than in tumor region pairs.

The CDR3 sequence is 15 residues long. V was clipped by 7 bases and J by 0 bases, with 13 bases between them. Germline lookup yields CDR1 MNHEY and CDR2 SVGEGT. Sequenced material: tumor-adjacent normal liver tissue. This receptor was obtained from a man in his forties or fifties with primary liver carcinoma and hepatitis B virus infection. The J gene is TRBJ2-1, the V gene TRBV6-2 or TRBV6-3; D may be TRBD2 (6 bases). The DNA for the CDR3 is TGTGCCAGCAACCTCGGGGGTTTCTCCTACAATGAGCAGTTCCTC. Protein product: CASNLGGFSYNEQFL.